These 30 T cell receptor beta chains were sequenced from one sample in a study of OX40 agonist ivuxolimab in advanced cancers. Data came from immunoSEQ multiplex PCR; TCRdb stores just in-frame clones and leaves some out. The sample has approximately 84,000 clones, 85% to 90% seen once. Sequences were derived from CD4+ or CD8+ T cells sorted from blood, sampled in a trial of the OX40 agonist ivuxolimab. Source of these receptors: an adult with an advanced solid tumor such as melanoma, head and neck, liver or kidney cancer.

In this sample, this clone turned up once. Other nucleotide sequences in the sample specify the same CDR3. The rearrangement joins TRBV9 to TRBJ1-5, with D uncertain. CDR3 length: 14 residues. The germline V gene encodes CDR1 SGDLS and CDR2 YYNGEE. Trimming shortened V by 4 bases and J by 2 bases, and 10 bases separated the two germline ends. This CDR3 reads CASSPDGGNQPQHF. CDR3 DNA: TGTGCCAGCAGCCCCGACGGTGGCAATCAGCCCCAGCATTTT. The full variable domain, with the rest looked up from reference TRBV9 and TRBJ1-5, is DSGVTQTPKHLITATGQRVTLRCSPRSGDLSVYWYQQSLDQGLQFLIQYYNGEERAKGNILERFSAQQFPDLHSELNLSSLELGDSALYFCASSPDGGNQPQHFGDGTRLSIL.

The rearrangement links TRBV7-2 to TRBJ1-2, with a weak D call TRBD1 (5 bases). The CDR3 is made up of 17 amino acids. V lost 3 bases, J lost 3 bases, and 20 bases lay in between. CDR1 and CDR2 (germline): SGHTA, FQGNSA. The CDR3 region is CASSFGSGRPDYYGYTF. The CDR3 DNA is TGTGCCAGCAGCTTCGGGTCAGGGCGGCCTGATTACTATGGCTACACCTTC.

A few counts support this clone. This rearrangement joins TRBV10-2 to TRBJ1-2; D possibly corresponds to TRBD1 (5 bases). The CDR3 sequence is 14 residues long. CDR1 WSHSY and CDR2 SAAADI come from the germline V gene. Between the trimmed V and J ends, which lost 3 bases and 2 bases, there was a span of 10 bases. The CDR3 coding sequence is TGCGCCAGCAGTGAAAATTGGGGGAACTATGGCTACACCTTC. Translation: CASSENWGNYGYTF.

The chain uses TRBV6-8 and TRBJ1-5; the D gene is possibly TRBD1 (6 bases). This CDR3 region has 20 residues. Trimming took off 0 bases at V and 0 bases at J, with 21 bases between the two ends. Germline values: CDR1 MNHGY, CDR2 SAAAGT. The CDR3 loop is CASSYSRFVRTDYSNQPQHF. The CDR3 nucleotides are TGTGCCAGCAGTTACTCTCGATTTGTCCGGACAGACTATAGCAATCAGCCCCAGCATTTT.

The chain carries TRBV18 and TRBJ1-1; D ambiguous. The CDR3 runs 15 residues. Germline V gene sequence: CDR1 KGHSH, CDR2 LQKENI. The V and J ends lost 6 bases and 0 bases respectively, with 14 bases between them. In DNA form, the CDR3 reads TGTGCCAGCTCCCCCGGGAGGCAGGTGAACACTGAAGCTTTCTTT. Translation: CASSPGRQVNTEAFF.

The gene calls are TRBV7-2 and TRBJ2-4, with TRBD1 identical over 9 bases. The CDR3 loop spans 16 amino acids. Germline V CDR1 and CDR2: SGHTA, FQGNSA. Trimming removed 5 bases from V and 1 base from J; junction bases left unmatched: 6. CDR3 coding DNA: TGTGCCAGCAGCCTAGGCGGACAGGGGGCCAAAAACATTCAGTACTTC. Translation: CASSLGGQGAKNIQYF.

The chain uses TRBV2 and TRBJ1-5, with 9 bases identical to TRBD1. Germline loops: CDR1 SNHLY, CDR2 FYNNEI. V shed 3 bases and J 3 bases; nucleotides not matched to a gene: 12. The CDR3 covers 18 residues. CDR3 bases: TGTGCCAGCAGTGATCCTATACCGGGACAGGGCGTCAATCAGCCCCAGCATTTT. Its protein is CASSDPIPGQGVNQPQHF.

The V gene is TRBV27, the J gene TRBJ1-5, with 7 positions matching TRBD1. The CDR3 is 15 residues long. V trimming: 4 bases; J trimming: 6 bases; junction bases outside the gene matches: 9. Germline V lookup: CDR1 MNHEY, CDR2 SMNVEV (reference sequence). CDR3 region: CASSSQTGMGQPQHF. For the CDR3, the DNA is TGTGCCAGCAGTTCGCAGACAGGGATGGGTCAGCCCCAGCATTTT.

CDR3 nucleotide sequence: TGTGCCAGCTCACCAGGGGCTAGTTCCTACGAGCAGTACTTC. The encoded protein is CASSPGASSYEQYF. J is TRBJ2-7 and V is TRBV18, with D perhaps matching TRBD1 (5 bases). This CDR3 contains 14 residues. CDR1 is KGHSH, CDR2 LQKENI, per germline. Trimming took off 2 bases at V and 1 base at J, with 9 bases between the two ends. Looking up the rest from reference TRBV18 and TRBJ2-7 gives the full variable domain: NAGVMQNPRHLVRRRGQEARLRCSPMKGHSHVYWYRQLPEEGLKFMVYLQKENIIDESGMPKERFSAEFPKEGPSILRIQQVVRGDSAAYFCASSPGASSYEQYFGPGTRLTVT.

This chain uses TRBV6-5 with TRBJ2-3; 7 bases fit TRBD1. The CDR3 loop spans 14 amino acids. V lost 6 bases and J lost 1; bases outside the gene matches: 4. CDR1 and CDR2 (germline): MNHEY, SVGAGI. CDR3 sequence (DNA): TGTGCCAGCAGGCAAACAGGGGGCACAGATACGCAGTATTTT. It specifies CASRQTGGTDTQYF.

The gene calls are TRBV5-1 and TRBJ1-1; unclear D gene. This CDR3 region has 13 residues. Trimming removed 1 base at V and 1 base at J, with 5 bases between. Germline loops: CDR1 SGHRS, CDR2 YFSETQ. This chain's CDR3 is CASSLFRNTEAFF. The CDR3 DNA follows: TGCGCCAGCAGCTTGTTTAGGAACACTGAAGCTTTCTTT. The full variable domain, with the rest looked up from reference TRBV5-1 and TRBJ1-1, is KAGVTQTPRYLIKTRGQQVTLSCSPISGHRSVSWYQQTPGQGLQFLFEYFSETQRNKGNFPGRFSGRQFSNSRSEMNVSTLELGDSALYLCASSLFRNTEAFFGQGTRLTVV.

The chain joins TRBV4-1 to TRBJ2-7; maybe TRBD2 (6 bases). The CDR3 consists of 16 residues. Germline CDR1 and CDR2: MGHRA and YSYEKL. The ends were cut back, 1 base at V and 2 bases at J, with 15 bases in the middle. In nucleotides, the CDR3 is TGCGCCAGCAGCCAAGGTGCAGGGAGGAGCCCCTACGAGCAGTACTTC. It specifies CASSQGAGRSPYEQYF.

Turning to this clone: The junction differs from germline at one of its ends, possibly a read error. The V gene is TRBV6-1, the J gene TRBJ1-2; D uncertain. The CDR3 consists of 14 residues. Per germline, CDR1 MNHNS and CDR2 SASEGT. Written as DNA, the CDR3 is TGTGCCGGCAGTGAAGTGGGAAGTAACTATGGCTACACCTTC. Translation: CAGSEVGSNYGYTF.

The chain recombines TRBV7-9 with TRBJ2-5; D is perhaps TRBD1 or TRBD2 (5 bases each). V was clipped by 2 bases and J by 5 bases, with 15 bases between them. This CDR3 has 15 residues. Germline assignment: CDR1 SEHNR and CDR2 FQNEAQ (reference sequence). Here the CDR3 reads CASSLNLRGGETQYF. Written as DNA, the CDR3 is TGTGCCAGCAGCTTAAATTTAAGGGGCGGGGAGACCCAGTACTTC.

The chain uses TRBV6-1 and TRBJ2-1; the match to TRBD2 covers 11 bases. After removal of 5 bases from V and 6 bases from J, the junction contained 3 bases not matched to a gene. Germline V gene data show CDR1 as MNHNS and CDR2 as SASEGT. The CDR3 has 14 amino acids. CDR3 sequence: CASSLAGGPNEQFF. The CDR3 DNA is TGTGCCAGCAGTTTAGCGGGAGGGCCCAATGAGCAGTTCTTC.

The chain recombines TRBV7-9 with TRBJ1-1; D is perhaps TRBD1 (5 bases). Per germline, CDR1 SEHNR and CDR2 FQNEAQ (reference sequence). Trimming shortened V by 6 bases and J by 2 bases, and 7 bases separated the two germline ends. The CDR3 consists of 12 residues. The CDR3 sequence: CASSQGNTEAFF. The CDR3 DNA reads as TGTGCCAGCAGTCAGGGTAACACTGAAGCTTTCTTT.

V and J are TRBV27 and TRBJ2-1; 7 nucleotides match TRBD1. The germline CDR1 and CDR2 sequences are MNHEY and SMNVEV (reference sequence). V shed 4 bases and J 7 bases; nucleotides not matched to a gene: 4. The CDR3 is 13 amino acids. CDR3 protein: CASSSTGRNEQFF. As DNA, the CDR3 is TGTGCCAGCAGTTCGACAGGGAGAAATGAGCAGTTCTTC.

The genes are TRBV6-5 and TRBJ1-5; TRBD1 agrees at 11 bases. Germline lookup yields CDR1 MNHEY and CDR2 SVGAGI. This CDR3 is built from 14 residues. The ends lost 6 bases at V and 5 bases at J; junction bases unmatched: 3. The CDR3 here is CASSGTGGYQPQHF. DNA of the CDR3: TGTGCCAGCAGCGGGACAGGGGGATATCAGCCCCAGCATTTT.

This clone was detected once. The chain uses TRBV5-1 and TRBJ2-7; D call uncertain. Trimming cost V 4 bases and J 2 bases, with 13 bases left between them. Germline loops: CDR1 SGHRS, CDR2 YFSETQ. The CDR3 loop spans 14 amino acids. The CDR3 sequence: CASSTVSLTYEQYF. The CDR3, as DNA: TGCGCCAGCAGCACCGTGTCGTTAACCTACGAGCAGTACTTC. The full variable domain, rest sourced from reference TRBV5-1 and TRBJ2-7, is KAGVTQTPRYLIKTRGQQVTLSCSPISGHRSVSWYQQTPGQGLQFLFEYFSETQRNKGNFPGRFSGRQFSNSRSEMNVSTLELGDSALYLCASSTVSLTYEQYFGPGTRLTVT.

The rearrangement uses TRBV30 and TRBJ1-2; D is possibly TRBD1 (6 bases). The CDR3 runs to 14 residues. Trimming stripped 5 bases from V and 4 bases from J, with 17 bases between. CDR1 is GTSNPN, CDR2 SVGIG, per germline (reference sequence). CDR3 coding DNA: TGTGCCTGGTACTTTCCCGGGGGCGGCTATGGCTACACCTTC. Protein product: CAWYFPGGGYGYTF. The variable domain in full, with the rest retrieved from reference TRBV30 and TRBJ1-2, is SQTIHQWPATLVQPVGSPLSLECTVEGTSNPNLYWYRQAAGRGLQLLFYSVGIGQISSEVPQNLSASRPQDRQFILSSKKLLLSDSGFYLCAWYFPGGGYGYTFGSGTRLTVV.

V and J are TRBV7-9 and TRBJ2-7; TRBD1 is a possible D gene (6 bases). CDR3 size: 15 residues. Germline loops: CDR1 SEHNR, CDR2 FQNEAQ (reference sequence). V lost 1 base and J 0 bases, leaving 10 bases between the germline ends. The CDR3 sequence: CASSLETGLSYEQYF. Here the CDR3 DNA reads TGTGCCAGCAGCTTAGAGACAGGACTCTCCTACGAGCAGTACTTC.

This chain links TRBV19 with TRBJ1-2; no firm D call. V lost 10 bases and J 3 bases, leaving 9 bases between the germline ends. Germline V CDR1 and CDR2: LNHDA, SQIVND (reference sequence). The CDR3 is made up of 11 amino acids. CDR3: CATLRDYGYTF. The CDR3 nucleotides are TGTGCCACTCTCCGCGACTATGGCTACACCTTC.

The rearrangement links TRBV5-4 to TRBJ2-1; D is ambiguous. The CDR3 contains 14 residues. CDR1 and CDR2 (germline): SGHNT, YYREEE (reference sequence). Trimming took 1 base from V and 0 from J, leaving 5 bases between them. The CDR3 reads CASSLPGSYNEQFF. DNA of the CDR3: TGTGCCAGCAGCTTGCCTGGCTCCTACAATGAGCAGTTCTTC.

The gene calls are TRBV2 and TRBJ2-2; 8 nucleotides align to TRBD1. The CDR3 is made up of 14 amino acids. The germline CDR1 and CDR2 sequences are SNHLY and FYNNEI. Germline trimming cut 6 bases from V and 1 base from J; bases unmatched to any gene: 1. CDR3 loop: CASRGTGNTGELFF. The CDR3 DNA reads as TGTGCCAGCAGGGGGACAGGGAACACCGGGGAGCTGTTTTTT.

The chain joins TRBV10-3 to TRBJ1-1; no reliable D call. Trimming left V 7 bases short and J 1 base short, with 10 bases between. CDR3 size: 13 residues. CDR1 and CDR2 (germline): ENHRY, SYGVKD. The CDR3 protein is CAIKGRENTEAFF. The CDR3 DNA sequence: TGTGCCATCAAAGGACGGGAGAACACTGAAGCTTTCTTT.

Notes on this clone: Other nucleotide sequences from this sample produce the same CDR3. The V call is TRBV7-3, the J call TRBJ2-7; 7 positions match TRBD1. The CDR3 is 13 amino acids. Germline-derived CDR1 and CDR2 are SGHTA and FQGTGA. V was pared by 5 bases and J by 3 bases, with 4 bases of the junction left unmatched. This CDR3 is CASSPRQGYEQYF. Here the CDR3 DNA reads TGTGCCAGCAGCCCTAGACAGGGCTACGAGCAGTACTTC.

The CDR3 here is CATSRPGTGSDTQYF. DNA for the CDR3: TGTGCCACCAGCAGACCCGGGACAGGGTCAGATACGCAGTATTTT. The rearrangement links TRBV15 to TRBJ2-3; 9 bases map to TRBD1. Germline assignment: CDR1 LNHNV and CDR2 YYDKDF (reference sequence). There are 15 residues in the CDR3. With V trimmed by 2 bases and J by 4 bases, 4 bases remained unmatched. Filled out from reference TRBV15 and TRBJ2-3, the complete variable domain reads DAMVIQNPRYQVTQFGKPVTLSCSQTLNHNVMYWYQQKSSQAPKLLFHYYDKDFNNEADTPDNFQSRRPNTSFCFLDIRSPGLGDTAMYLCATSRPGTGSDTQYFGPGTRLTVL.

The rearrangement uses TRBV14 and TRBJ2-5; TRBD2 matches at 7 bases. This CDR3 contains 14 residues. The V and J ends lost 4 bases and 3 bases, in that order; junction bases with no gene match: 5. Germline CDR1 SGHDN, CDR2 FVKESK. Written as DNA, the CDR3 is TGTGCCAGCAGCCCGGGACTAATCAAAGAGACCCAGTACTTC. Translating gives CASSPGLIKETQYF.

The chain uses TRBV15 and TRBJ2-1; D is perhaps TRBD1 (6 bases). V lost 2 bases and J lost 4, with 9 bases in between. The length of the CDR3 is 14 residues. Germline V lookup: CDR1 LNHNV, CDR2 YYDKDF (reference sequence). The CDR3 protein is CATSRRQGYNEQFF. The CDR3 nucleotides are TGTGCCACCAGCAGAAGGCAGGGGTACAATGAGCAGTTCTTC. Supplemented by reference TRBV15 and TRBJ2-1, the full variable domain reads DAMVIQNPRYQVTQFGKPVTLSCSQTLNHNVMYWYQQKSSQAPKLLFHYYDKDFNNEADTPDNFQSRRPNTSFCFLDIRSPGLGDTAMYLCATSRRQGYNEQFFGPGTRLTVL.

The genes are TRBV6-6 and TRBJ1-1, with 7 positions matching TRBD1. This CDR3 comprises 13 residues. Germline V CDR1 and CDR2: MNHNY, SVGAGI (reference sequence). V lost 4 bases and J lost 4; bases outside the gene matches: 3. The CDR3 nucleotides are TGTGCCAGCAGTTCCAGGGGGGTCACTGAAGCTTTCTTT. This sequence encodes CASSSRGVTEAFF.